A selection of T cell receptor beta chains follows, all from one sample in a study of beta chain features in type 1 diabetes. Only in-frame clones appear in the TCRdb table, and some are missing; sequencing was by immunoSEQ multiplex PCR. The table lists approximately 170,000 clones, 63% of them singletons, with around 0.08% in the top ten. The sequencing input was naive CD4+ T cells from blood. The receptors shown here come from a man in his thirties or forties with type 1 diabetes. The CDR3 runs from the conserved cysteine through the conserved F or W. D genes are given only for firm matches. Only some rows state a clone size, as once, few, many or a class for expanded clones.

length,J,D,size,V,DNA,CDR3
17,TRBJ2-1,TRBD1,once,TRBV7-6,TGTGCCAGCAGCTCGATGGGACAGGGGGGATCCTACAATGAGCAGTTCTTC,CASSSMGQGGSYNEQFF
14,TRBJ2-1,.,few,TRBV28,TGTGCCAGCAGTCCCCCGCGACTCTACAATGAGCAGTTCTTC,CASSPPRLYNEQFF
16,TRBJ2-1,TRBD2,.,TRBV7-2,TGTGCCAGCAGCATAACGGGACTAGCGGGGACCAATGAGCAGTTCTTC,CASSITGLAGTNEQFF
17,TRBJ1-1,TRBD1,.,TRBV18,TGTGCCAGCTCACCGGTCCTTACAGGGGGCTTGAACACTGAAGCTTTCTTT,CASSPVLTGGLNTEAFF
18,TRBJ2-2,TRBD2,few,TRBV7-2,TGTGCCAGCAGCTCACGGACTAGCGGGGGCCTGAACACCGGGGAGCTGTTTTTT,CASSSRTSGGLNTGELFF
16,TRBJ2-5,.,.,TRBV7-2,TGTGCCAGCAGACGCGCGCCAGCCGACCGGCAAGAGACCCAGTACTTC,CASRRAPADRQETQYF
13,TRBJ2-1,.,few,TRBV7-9,TGTGCCAGCAGCTCCCATGGCGGACTGGAGCAGTTCTTC,CASSSHGGLEQFF
11,TRBJ2-5,.,.,TRBV5-6,TGTGCCAGCAGCTCGGATCAGACCCAGTACTTC,CASSSDQTQYF
14,TRBJ2-7,.,.,TRBV7-2,TGTGCCAGCAGCTACTTGGACAAATCCTACGAGCAGTACTTC,CASSYLDKSYEQYF
14,TRBJ2-1,.,.,TRBV30,TGTGCCTGGGGAGGGGGAAGCTCCTACAATGAGCAGTTCTTC,CAWGGGSSYNEQFF
11,TRBJ1-3,.,.,TRBV29-1,TGCAGCGTACTTATAGGAAACACCATATATTTT,CSVLIGNTIYF
16,TRBJ1-6,TRBD1,.,TRBV23-1,TGCGCCAGCAGTCAATCGACAGGGGGTCCTAATTCACCCCTCCACTTT,CASSQSTGGPNSPLHF
16,TRBJ2-3,TRBD2,.,TRBV4-3,TGCGCCAGCAGCCATAGGACTAGCGGGGGCCCAGATACGCAGTATTTT,CASSHRTSGGPDTQYF
17,TRBJ1-6,.,.,TRBV16,TGTGCCAGCAGCCAATTTAGTCAGAGAGGGGTAAATTCACCCCTCCACTTT,CASSQFSQRGVNSPLHF
15,TRBJ2-1,.,.,TRBV28,TGTGCCAGCAGTTTAAGGCAGCCCGCCTACAATGAGCAGTTCTTC,CASSLRQPAYNEQFF
13,TRBJ1-1,.,few,TRBV6-5,TGTGCCAGCGGACCTTTGACAGTTACTGAAGCTTTCTTT,CASGPLTVTEAFF
13,TRBJ2-6,.,.,TRBV29-1,TGCAGCGTTGGAGAGTCTGGGGCCAACGTCCTGACTTTC,CSVGESGANVLTF
15,TRBJ2-1,TRBD2,.,TRBV9,TGTGCCAGCAGCCAAACTAGCGGGGCGTACAATGAGCAGTTCTTC,CASSQTSGAYNEQFF
11,TRBJ1-2,.,.,TRBV20-1,TGCAGTGCTCCATCCGGGTTAGTCTACACCTTC,CSAPSGLVYTF
17,TRBJ1-5,TRBD1,.,TRBV9,TGTGCCAGCAGCCCTGAAGGACAGGGGGAGAGAAATCAGCCCCAGCATTTT,CASSPEGQGERNQPQHF
13,TRBJ1-1,.,.,TRBV7-6,TGTGCCAGCAGCTTAGACTTAGAAACTGAAGCTTTCTTT,CASSLDLETEAFF
15,TRBJ2-4,.,.,TRBV28,TGTGCCAGCAGTTTGACATCAACGGGCAAAAACATTCAGTACTTC,CASSLTSTGKNIQYF
12,TRBJ2-3,.,.,TRBV15,TGTGCCACCAGCAGAGATCAGGATACGCAGTATTTT,CATSRDQDTQYF
16,TRBJ1-4,.,.,TRBV10-3,TGTGCCATCAGTGAGTCGAGAGCAGGGAATGTTGAAAAACTGTTTTTT,CAISESRAGNVEKLFF
15,TRBJ2-6,.,.,TRBV5-1,TGCGCCAGCAGCTTGCGAGGCGACGGGGCCAACGTCCTGACTTTC,CASSLRGDGANVLTF
14,TRBJ2-5,TRBD1,few,TRBV15,TGTGCCACCAGCGTAAACAGGGGGCTGGAGACCCAGTACTTC,CATSVNRGLETQYF
17,TRBJ2-6,.,.,TRBV9,TGTGCCAGCAGCGTATCGGGAGTCTTCTCTGGGGCCAACGTCCTGACTTTC,CASSVSGVFSGANVLTF
15,TRBJ2-1,TRBD1,.,TRBV6-6,TGTGCCAGCAGTTCTGGACAGGGGTTCTACAATGAGCAGTTCTTC,CASSSGQGFYNEQFF
12,TRBJ1-1,.,few,TRBV29-1,TGCAGCACTACCTCCACAGTTTCTGAAGCTTTCTTT,CSTTSTVSEAFF